This T cell receptor beta chain came from a study of identical twins. In germline, CDR1 is LGHDT, CDR2 YNNKEL (reference sequence). V lost 2 bases to trimming and J lost 3 bases, with 9 bases between them. CDR3 length: 14 amino acids. Via MiXCR, TCRdb re-called the 5' RACE reads, giving one row per CDR3 protein. The sample yields around 690,000 distinct CDR3 sequences, 21% seen once. This sample also belongs to another study, concerning T cells expressing NK-cell markers. That report adds: Sorting of alpha-beta TCR T cells alone was achieved in several experiments with an anti-gamma-delta TCR antibody.

The receptor's source is a woman in her late teens or twenties in good health. The chain carries TRBV3-1 and TRBJ2-3; unclear D gene. The specimen was PBMCs. The CDR3 sequence is CASSQRAGTDTQYF. CDR3 DNA sequence: TGTGCCAGCAGCCAACGGGCCGGAACAGATACGCAGTATTTT.